These T cell receptor beta chains were read from a single sample in a study of T cell responses to AZD1222 COVID-19 vaccine. The protocol was immunoSEQ multiplex PCR, while the TCRdb copy is restricted to in-frame clones and leaves out a portion. Of about 130,000 clones listed, around 92% are singletons. The sample was peripheral blood, taken on day 0 of AZD1222 vaccination. These receptors all stem from an adult in good health. Both conserved end residues are part of each CDR3. A D gene is named only where the DNA matches it firmly. Size is stated for part of the rows, as once, few or many counts, or as a class when the clone is expanded.

clone_size: -
v_call: TRBV7-2
j_call: TRBJ1-3
d_call: -
cdr3_aa: CASSLGDARTGNTIYF
cdr3_nt: TGTGCCAGCAGCTTAGGGGATGCCAGGACTGGAAACACCATATATTTT

clone_size: few
v_call: TRBV11-3
j_call: TRBJ2-1
d_call: TRBD2
cdr3_aa: CASSSPWAGGQLNEQFF
cdr3_nt: TGTGCCAGCAGCTCTCCCTGGGCGGGGGGGCAACTCAATGAGCAGTTCTTC

clone_size: -
v_call: TRBV29-1
j_call: TRBJ1-2
d_call: TRBD1
cdr3_aa: CSARRGDYGYTF
cdr3_nt: TGCAGCGCGCGCAGGGGGGACTATGGCTACACCTTC

clone_size: -
v_call: TRBV27
j_call: TRBJ2-7
d_call: -
cdr3_aa: CASSLYRAGYEQYF
cdr3_nt: TGTGCCAGCAGTTTATACAGGGCAGGCTACGAGCAGTACTTC

clone_size: once
v_call: TRBV5-8
j_call: TRBJ1-5
d_call: -
cdr3_aa: CASRGTGRGGNQPQHF
cdr3_nt: TGTGCCAGCAGAGGTACAGGGAGGGGAGGCAATCAGCCCCAGCATTTT

clone_size: -
v_call: TRBV7-8
j_call: TRBJ1-2
d_call: -
cdr3_aa: CASSLSGRYGYTF
cdr3_nt: TGTGCCAGCAGCTTGTCAGGGCGGTATGGCTACACCTTC

clone_size: -
v_call: TRBV11-2
j_call: TRBJ2-1
d_call: -
cdr3_aa: CASSLGLNNEQFF
cdr3_nt: TGTGCCAGCAGCTTAGGGCTTAACAATGAGCAGTTCTTC

clone_size: -
v_call: TRBV11-2
j_call: TRBJ2-1
d_call: TRBD1
cdr3_aa: CASSPRSTGWQNEQFF
cdr3_nt: TGTGCCAGCAGCCCGCGGTCGACAGGGTGGCAGAATGAGCAGTTCTTC

clone_size: -
v_call: TRBV10-3
j_call: TRBJ1-5
d_call: -
cdr3_aa: CAISEVSNQPQHF
cdr3_nt: TGTGCCATCAGTGAGGTGAGCAATCAGCCCCAGCATTTT

clone_size: -
v_call: TRBV7-9
j_call: TRBJ2-6
d_call: -
cdr3_aa: CASCPSGANVLTF
cdr3_nt: TGTGCCAGCTGCCCCTCTGGGGCCAACGTCCTGACTTTC

clone_size: -
v_call: TRBV6-1
j_call: TRBJ2-7
d_call: TRBD1
cdr3_aa: CASSSGTGGGEQYF
cdr3_nt: TGTGCCAGCAGTTCCGGGACAGGGGGCGGCGAGCAGTACTTC

clone_size: -
v_call: TRBV4-2
j_call: TRBJ2-7
d_call: -
cdr3_aa: CASSQDQRPGVEQYF
cdr3_nt: TGTGCCAGCAGCCAAGATCAAAGGCCCGGGGTCGAGCAGTACTTC

clone_size: -
v_call: TRBV2
j_call: TRBJ2-7
d_call: -
cdr3_aa: CATKRTGTPTYEQYF
cdr3_nt: TGTGCCACCAAACGAACCGGGACCCCCACCTACGAGCAGTACTTC

clone_size: -
v_call: TRBV6-5
j_call: TRBJ1-6
d_call: -
cdr3_aa: CASSYGQLVNSPLHF
cdr3_nt: TGTGCCAGCAGTTACGGGCAGCTAGTCAATTCACCCCTCCACTTT

clone_size: -
v_call: TRBV6-5
j_call: TRBJ1-6
d_call: -
cdr3_aa: CASSSRSSPLHF
cdr3_nt: TGTGCCAGCAGTTCCAGGAGTTCACCCCTCCACTTT

clone_size: once
v_call: TRBV6-2/TRBV6-3
j_call: TRBJ2-7
d_call: TRBD1
cdr3_aa: CASSYPEKDRVSYEQYF
cdr3_nt: TGTGCCAGCAGTTACCCTGAGAAAGACAGGGTATCCTACGAGCAGTACTTC

clone_size: -
v_call: TRBV6-2/TRBV6-3
j_call: TRBJ1-2
d_call: TRBD1
cdr3_aa: CASSYRDRVNYGYTF
cdr3_nt: TGTGCCAGCAGTTACCGGGACAGGGTGAACTATGGCTACACCTTC

clone_size: once
v_call: TRBV2
j_call: TRBJ1-2
d_call: -
cdr3_aa: CASVRQPGGYGYTF
cdr3_nt: TGTGCCAGCGTGCGCCAGCCGGGAGGCTATGGCTACACCTTC

clone_size: -
v_call: TRBV5-1
j_call: TRBJ2-5
d_call: TRBD1
cdr3_aa: CASSVGTGGETQYF
cdr3_nt: TGCGCCAGCAGCGTCGGGACAGGGGGAGAGACCCAGTACTTC

clone_size: -
v_call: TRBV7-3
j_call: TRBJ2-3
d_call: -
cdr3_aa: CASSLTPDWADTQYF
cdr3_nt: TGTGCCAGCAGCTTAACCCCAGACTGGGCAGATACGCAGTATTTT

clone_size: -
v_call: TRBV11-2
j_call: TRBJ1-1
d_call: -
cdr3_aa: CASSLRGTPGAEAFF
cdr3_nt: TGTGCCAGCAGCTTACGGGGGACCCCGGGGGCTGAAGCTTTCTTT

clone_size: -
v_call: TRBV7-9
j_call: TRBJ2-3
d_call: TRBD1
cdr3_aa: CASSPTGGPDTQYF
cdr3_nt: TGTGCCAGCAGCCCGACAGGGGGCCCAGATACGCAGTATTTT

clone_size: -
v_call: TRBV5-1
j_call: TRBJ1-4
d_call: -
cdr3_aa: CASSSVATNEKLFF
cdr3_nt: TGCGCCAGCAGCTCAGTTGCAACTAATGAAAAACTGTTTTTT

clone_size: -
v_call: TRBV6-1
j_call: TRBJ1-1
d_call: -
cdr3_aa: CASSEPRGGTEAFF
cdr3_nt: TGTGCCAGCAGTGAACCCAGGGGAGGCACTGAAGCTTTCTTT

clone_size: -
v_call: TRBV18
j_call: TRBJ1-5
d_call: -
cdr3_aa: CASSPAAGQPQHF
cdr3_nt: TGTGCCAGCTCACCGGCGGCGGGGCAGCCCCAGCATTTT

clone_size: -
v_call: TRBV18
j_call: TRBJ2-2
d_call: -
cdr3_aa: CASSPPGGITGELFF
cdr3_nt: TGTGCCAGCTCACCCCCGGGTGGGATCACCGGGGAGCTGTTTTTT

clone_size: few
v_call: TRBV29-1
j_call: TRBJ2-7
d_call: -
cdr3_aa: CSVEEPGIGSYEQYF
cdr3_nt: TGCAGCGTTGAAGAACCGGGGATTGGTTCCTACGAGCAGTACTTC

clone_size: -
v_call: TRBV29-1
j_call: TRBJ1-2
d_call: TRBD1
cdr3_aa: CSVEQGAGGYTF
cdr3_nt: TGCAGCGTTGAACAGGGGGCAGGTGGCTACACCTTC

clone_size: once
v_call: TRBV6-6
j_call: TRBJ1-2
d_call: TRBD1
cdr3_aa: CASSYSTGGAIYGYTF
cdr3_nt: TGTGCCAGCAGTTACTCGACAGGGGGCGCGATCTATGGCTACACCTTC

clone_size: -
v_call: TRBV5-1
j_call: TRBJ2-3
d_call: -
cdr3_aa: CASSLGGKGTDTQYF
cdr3_nt: TGCGCCAGCAGCTTGGGGGGGAAAGGAACAGATACGCAGTATTTT

clone_size: -
v_call: TRBV6-5
j_call: TRBJ1-2
d_call: -
cdr3_aa: CASSRTADYGYTF
cdr3_nt: TGTGCCAGCAGCCGGACAGCGGACTATGGCTACACCTTC

clone_size: -
v_call: TRBV19
j_call: TRBJ1-2
d_call: -
cdr3_aa: CASSIDWSSNYGYTF
cdr3_nt: TGTGCCAGTAGTATAGACTGGAGTTCAAACTATGGCTACACCTTC

clone_size: -
v_call: TRBV5-1
j_call: TRBJ2-7
d_call: TRBD1
cdr3_aa: CASSGTGLDEQYF
cdr3_nt: TGCGCCAGCAGTGGGACAGGCCTTGACGAGCAGTACTTC

clone_size: -
v_call: TRBV2
j_call: TRBJ1-4
d_call: -
cdr3_aa: CASMWAANEKLFF
cdr3_nt: TGTGCCAGCATGTGGGCAGCTAATGAAAAACTGTTTTTT

clone_size: -
v_call: TRBV7-8
j_call: TRBJ2-3
d_call: -
cdr3_aa: CASSLWTGGTDTQYF
cdr3_nt: TGTGCCAGCAGCTTATGGACGGGGGGCACAGATACGCAGTATTTT

clone_size: -
v_call: TRBV10-3
j_call: TRBJ2-5
d_call: TRBD1
cdr3_aa: CAIRPGQGAETQYF
cdr3_nt: TGTGCCATCAGGCCGGGACAGGGGGCCGAGACCCAGTACTTC

clone_size: -
v_call: TRBV5-1
j_call: TRBJ2-1
d_call: -
cdr3_aa: CASSSSGGLNDNEQFF
cdr3_nt: TGCGCCAGCAGCTCAAGTGGGGGACTTAACGACAATGAGCAGTTCTTC

clone_size: -
v_call: TRBV29-1
j_call: TRBJ1-2
d_call: TRBD1
cdr3_aa: CSAWTGALGYTF
cdr3_nt: TGCAGCGCCTGGACAGGGGCGCTTGGCTACACCTTC